Reported below is one TCR beta chain. Its antigen remains unidentified. These data are taken from a study of shared clonotypes between healthy human individuals. Study-wide findings and caveats: Sequencing depth was expected to affect clonotype sharing among donors. Incompleteness in sorted-subset sequencing, despite large depth, was shown by rarefaction.

The data were produced by immunoSEQ multiplex PCR, yet TCRdb's version contains in-frame clones alone and is incomplete. The table shows about 1,500,000 clones, with around 97% occurring only once. Germline CDR1 reads SGHDN; CDR2 reads FVKESK. J lost 3 bases, V lost 2 bases, and 4 bases had no gene match. This CDR3 is 16 amino acids long. This TCR was recovered from a man between 25 and 39 years old in good health. Material: naive CD4+ T cells sorted from blood. This sample's subset: CD45RA+ positively selected. The genes are TRBV14 and TRBJ2-7, with TRBD2 matching over 13 bases. The CDR3 region is CASSQPGLAGFYEQYF. The CDR3 coding sequence is TGTGCCAGCAGCCAACCGGGACTAGCGGGATTCTACGAGCAGTACTTC.